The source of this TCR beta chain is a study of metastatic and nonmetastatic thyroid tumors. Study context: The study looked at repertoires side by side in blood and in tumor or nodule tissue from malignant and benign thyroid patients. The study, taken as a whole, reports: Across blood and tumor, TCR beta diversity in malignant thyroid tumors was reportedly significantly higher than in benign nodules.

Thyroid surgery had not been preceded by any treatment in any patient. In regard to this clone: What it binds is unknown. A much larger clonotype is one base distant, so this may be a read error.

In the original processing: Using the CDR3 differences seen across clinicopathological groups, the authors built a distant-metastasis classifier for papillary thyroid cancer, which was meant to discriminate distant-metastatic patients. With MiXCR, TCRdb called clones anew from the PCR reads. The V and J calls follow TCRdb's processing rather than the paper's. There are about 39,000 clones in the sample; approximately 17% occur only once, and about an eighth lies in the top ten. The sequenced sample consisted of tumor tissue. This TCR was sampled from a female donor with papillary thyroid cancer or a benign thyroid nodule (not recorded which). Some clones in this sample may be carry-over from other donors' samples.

In DNA form, the CDR3 reads TGTGCCAGCAGCTCAGTCGTTGGGACTCTGGGCGCCGAGCAGTACTTC. Its translation: CASSSVVGTLGAEQYF. V and J are TRBV11-2 and TRBJ2-7, with D tentatively TRBD2 (6 bases). Germline V gene data show CDR1 as SGHAT and CDR2 as FQNNGV. V lost 4 bases to trimming and J lost 6 bases, with 22 bases between them. The CDR3 covers 16 residues.